The TCR beta chain under discussion was sequenced for a study of technical replicates of blood from several donors (dated 2017 in TCRdb). The library was prepared using the immunoSEQ multiplex PCR assay. TCRdb mirrors the immuneACCESS table, restricted to in-frame sequences. Some clones are absent from its copies; in checked studies, under half trace to an unresolved V gene, and the reason for the others is unknown. The sample yields around 72,000 clones; about 91% were counted once. Together, the top ten hold under 0.5% of the sample. CDR1 and CDR2, looked up from the germline V gene, are LGHNA and YNFKEQ. From the cysteine through the phenylalanine, the CDR3 covers 15 amino acids. Only CDR3 DNA remains: 45 bases, in frame from the first base. V ends up 0 bases short and J 6 bases short, with an unmatched junction base count of 2. A single count supports this clone. Its antigen is still unknown. No qualities accompany the bases; no much larger clone lies one base away.

Sequencing was performed on T cells isolated from PBMCs. This chain joins TRBV4-2 to TRBJ2-1; the junction holds 10 bases that match TRBD2. The origin of this receptor is a human donor in good health. The nucleotides are TGTGCCAGCAGCCAAGATAGGACTAGCGGCAATGAGCAGTTCTTC. Its product reads: CASSQDRTSGNEQFF.